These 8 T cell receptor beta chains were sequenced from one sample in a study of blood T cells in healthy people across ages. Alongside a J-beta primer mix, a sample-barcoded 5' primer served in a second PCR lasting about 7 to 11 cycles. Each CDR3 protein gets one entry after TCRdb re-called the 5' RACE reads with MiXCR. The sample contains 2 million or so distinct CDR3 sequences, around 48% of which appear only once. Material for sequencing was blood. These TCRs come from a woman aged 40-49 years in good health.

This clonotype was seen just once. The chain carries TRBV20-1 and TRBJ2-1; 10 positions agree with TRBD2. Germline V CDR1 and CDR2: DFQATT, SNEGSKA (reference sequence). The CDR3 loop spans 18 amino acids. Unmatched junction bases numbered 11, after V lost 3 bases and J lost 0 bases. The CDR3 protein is CSARPLGGLASSYNEQFF. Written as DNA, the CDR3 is TGCAGTGCTAGGCCCCTAGGGGGACTAGCGAGCTCCTACAATGAGCAGTTCTTC.

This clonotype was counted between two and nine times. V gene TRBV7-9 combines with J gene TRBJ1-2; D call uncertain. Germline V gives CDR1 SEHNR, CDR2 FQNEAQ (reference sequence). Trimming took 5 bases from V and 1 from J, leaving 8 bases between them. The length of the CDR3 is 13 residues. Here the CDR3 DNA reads TGTGCCAGCAGCCCTGGTGATAACTATGGCTACACCTTC. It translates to CASSPGDNYGYTF.

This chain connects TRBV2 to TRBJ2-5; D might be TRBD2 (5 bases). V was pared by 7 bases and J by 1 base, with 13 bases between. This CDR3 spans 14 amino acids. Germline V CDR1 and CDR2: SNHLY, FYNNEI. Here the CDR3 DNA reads TGTGCCAGCAAACTAGACTCGTCCCAAGAGACCCAGTACTTC. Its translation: CASKLDSSQETQYF.

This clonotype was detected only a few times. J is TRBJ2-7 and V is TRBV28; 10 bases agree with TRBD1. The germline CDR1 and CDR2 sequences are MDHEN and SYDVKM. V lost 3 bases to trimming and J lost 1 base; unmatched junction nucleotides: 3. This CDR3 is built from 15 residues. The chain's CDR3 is CASSFWTGGSYEQYF. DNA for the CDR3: TGTGCCAGCAGTTTTTGGACAGGGGGTTCCTACGAGCAGTACTTC.

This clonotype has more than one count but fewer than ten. In nucleotides, the CDR3 is TGCAGTGCACCTGTCGGACTAGAGGATACGCAGTATTTT. It translates to CSAPVGLEDTQYF. The V gene is TRBV20-1, the J gene TRBJ2-3; 7 bases map to TRBD2. CDR1 and CDR2 (germline): DFQATT, SNEGSKA (reference sequence). The V and J ends lost 6 bases and 6 bases, in that order; junction bases with no gene match: 9. The CDR3 has 13 residues.

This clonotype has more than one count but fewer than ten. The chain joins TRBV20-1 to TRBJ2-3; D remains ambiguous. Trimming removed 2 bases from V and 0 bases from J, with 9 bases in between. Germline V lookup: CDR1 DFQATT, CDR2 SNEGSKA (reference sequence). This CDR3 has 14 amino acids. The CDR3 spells CSARLYSSTDTQYF. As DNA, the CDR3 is TGCAGTGCTAGATTGTATTCTAGCACAGATACGCAGTATTTT.

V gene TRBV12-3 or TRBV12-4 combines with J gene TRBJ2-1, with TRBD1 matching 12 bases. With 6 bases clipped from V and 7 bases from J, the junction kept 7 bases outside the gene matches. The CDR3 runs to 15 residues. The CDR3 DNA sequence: TGTGCCAGCAGGATAGGGACAGGGGGCATGAATGAGCAGTTCTTC. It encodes CASRIGTGGMNEQFF.

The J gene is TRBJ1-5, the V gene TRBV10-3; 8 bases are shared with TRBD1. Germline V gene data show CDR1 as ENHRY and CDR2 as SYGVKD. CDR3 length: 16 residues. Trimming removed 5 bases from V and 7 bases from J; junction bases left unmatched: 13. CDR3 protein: CAISPSSGTGTQPQHF. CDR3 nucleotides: TGTGCCATCAGTCCCTCCTCCGGGACAGGTACCCAGCCCCAGCATTTT.